Presented here are 8 T cell receptor beta chains from one specimen sequenced in a study of beta chain features in type 1 diabetes. Sequencing targeted expressed TCRB transcripts, as all isolated RNA had been reverse transcribed. The repertoire was sequenced with immunoSEQ multiplex PCR; TCRdb's copy has only in-frame clones and lacks some. The table lists some 900,000 clones, 15% to 20% of them singletons. The sample taken for sequencing was naive CD4+ T cells from blood. The receptors here all came from a woman between 18 and 29 years old in good health.

With regard to this clone: Other DNA sequences of this sample code for an identical CDR3. This chain joins TRBV28 and TRBJ1-5; D gene ambiguous. This CDR3 comprises 13 residues. With 8 bases removed from V and 3 bases from J, the gap between germline ends came to 11 bases. Germline values: CDR1 MDHEN, CDR2 SYDVKM. The CDR3 loop is CASRTVLNQPQHF. For the CDR3, the DNA is TGTGCCAGCCGCACGGTTCTCAATCAGCCCCAGCATTTT.

The chain combines TRBV2 with TRBJ1-5; D unresolved. V lost 3 bases, J lost 4 bases, and 16 bases lay in between. This CDR3 has 16 residues. Germline CDR1 reads SNHLY; CDR2 reads FYNNEI. CDR3 sequence: CASSEERHTTNQPQHF. As DNA, the CDR3 is TGTGCCAGCAGTGAGGAGCGGCACACCACTAATCAGCCCCAGCATTTT.

This clone was counted only a few times. V and J are TRBV19 and TRBJ2-5, with 7 bases lining up with TRBD2. CDR1 is LNHDA, CDR2 SQIVND, per germline (reference sequence). V dropped 6 bases and J dropped 4; count of bases not matched to a gene: 11. The CDR3 has 15 amino acids. The CDR3 region has the DNA TGTGCCAGTAGCCCGGGGGGAGGGATTGGAGAGACCCAGTACTTC. Translated, it gives CASSPGGGIGETQYF.

The chain combines TRBV28 with TRBJ2-1, with TRBD2 as a possible D gene (6 bases). Trimming cost V 5 bases and J 7 bases, with 12 bases left between them. Looked up from germline, CDR1 is MDHEN and CDR2 is SYDVKM. The CDR3 is 13 residues long. Written as DNA, the CDR3 is TGTGCCAGCAGTCGCCGACTAGTAAATGAGCAGTTCTTC. This translates into CASSRRLVNEQFF.

The table lists this clone with a few counts. CDR3 nucleotides: TGCGCCAGCCCGGGAGGGGGCCTCACCGGGAGTACGCAGTATTTT. It specifies CASPGGGLTGSTQYF. The rearrangement links TRBV5-1 to TRBJ2-3, with a weak D call TRBD2 (8 bases). The germline CDR1 and CDR2 sequences are SGHRS and YFSETQ. V lost 7 bases, J lost 8 bases, and 23 bases lay in between. The CDR3 covers 15 residues.

This clone has only a few counts. The V and J genes are TRBV19 and TRBJ1-5; 12 bases match TRBD1. V lost 8 bases, J lost 6 bases, and 8 bases stayed unmatched. This CDR3 has 15 residues. Germline-derived CDR1 and CDR2 are LNHDA and SQIVND (reference sequence). The DNA of the CDR3 is TGTGCCAGTTCCGGGACAGGGGGCGCCGGTCAGCCCCAGCATTTT. This sequence encodes CASSGTGGAGQPQHF.

This clone was seen only a few times. This chain connects TRBV11-2 to TRBJ2-1, with 10 bases fitting TRBD2. Germline lookup yields CDR1 SGHAT and CDR2 FQNNGV. This CDR3 is built from 15 residues. Trimming cost V 6 bases and J 9 bases; bases outside gene matches: 11. The CDR3 loop is CASRHKAGGPLEQFF. Here the CDR3 DNA reads TGTGCCAGCAGACACAAAGCGGGAGGGCCGCTTGAGCAGTTCTTC.

The rearrangement joins TRBV6-5 to TRBJ1-2, with unresolved D. Germline CDR1 MNHEY, CDR2 SVGAGI. V lost 5 bases and J lost 5, with 15 bases in between. The length of the CDR3 is 14 residues. The DNA for the CDR3 is TGTGCCAGCAGTCGGGCGCCGACGGGATATGGCTACACCTTC. Translated: CASSRAPTGYGYTF.